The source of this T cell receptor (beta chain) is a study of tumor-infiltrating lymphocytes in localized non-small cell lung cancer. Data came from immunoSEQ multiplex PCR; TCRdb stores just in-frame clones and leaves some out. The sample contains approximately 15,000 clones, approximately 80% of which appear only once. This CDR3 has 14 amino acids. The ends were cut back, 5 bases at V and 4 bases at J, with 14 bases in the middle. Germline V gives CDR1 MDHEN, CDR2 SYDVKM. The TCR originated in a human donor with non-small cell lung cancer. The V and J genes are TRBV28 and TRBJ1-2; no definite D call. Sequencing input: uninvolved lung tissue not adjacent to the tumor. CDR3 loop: CASSSGSLSYGYTF. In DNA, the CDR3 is TGTGCCAGCAGTAGCGGGTCCTTGAGCTATGGCTACACCTTC.